A single sample is the source of the 7 T cell receptor beta chains below, sequenced in a study of shared clonotypes between healthy human individuals (dated by TCRdb to the early 2020s). Library preparation was by the immunoSEQ multiplex PCR assay. Imported from immuneACCESS, the table was reduced by TCRdb to in-frame sequences with V and J called. These copies leave out some clones; in studies compared against another copy, an unresolved V gene accounts for under half, and the cause of the remainder is not known. The sample table lists 550,000 to 850,000 clones, about 74% of them with a count of one. Approximately 1.7% of the sample belongs to the ten largest clones. The sequenced sample consisted of memory CD4+ T cells sorted from blood. Per the publication, the cell subset or site label means: CD45RA-negative fraction. The receptors originated from a woman aged 25 to 39 in good health.

The gene calls are TRBV5-1 and TRBJ1-3; perhaps TRBD1 as D (5 bases). The CDR3 sequence is 15 residues long. Germline V gene lookup returns CDR1 SGHRS and CDR2 YFSETQ. V lost 3 bases, J lost 0 bases, and 10 bases lay in between. CDR3 protein: CASSSGGGSGNTIYF. The CDR3 coding sequence is TGCGCCAGCAGCTCCGGGGGGGGCTCTGGAAACACCATATATTTT. The whole variable domain, remainder taken from reference TRBV5-1 and TRBJ1-3, is KAGVTQTPRYLIKTRGQQVTLSCSPISGHRSVSWYQQTPGQGLQFLFEYFSETQRNKGNFPGRFSGRQFSNSRSEMNVSTLELGDSALYLCASSSGGGSGNTIYFGEGSWLTVV.

The V call is TRBV29-1, the J call TRBJ2-5; D is uncertain. This CDR3 region has 12 residues. V shed 4 bases and J shed 1 base, with 7 bases lying between them. Germline V gene lookup returns CDR1 SQVTM and CDR2 ANQGSEA. In DNA form, the CDR3 reads TGCAGCGTTGCCACCCCCCAAGAGACCCAGTACTTC. Residues: CSVATPQETQYF.

In this sample, this clone turned up a few times. The V call is TRBV10-2, the J call TRBJ2-7; D could derive from TRBD1 or TRBD2 (6 bases each). Between the trimmed V and J ends, which lost 2 bases and 3 bases, there was a span of 11 bases. The CDR3 runs 14 residues. Germline-derived CDR1 and CDR2 are WSHSY and SAAADI. CDR3 nucleotides: TGCGCCAGCAGTGAGGCCCGGGGGCACTACGAGCAGTACTTC. This encodes CASSEARGHYEQYF.

V usage is TRBV5-4 and J usage is TRBJ1-2; D gene unclear. Germline V gene data show CDR1 as SGHNT and CDR2 as YYREEE (reference sequence). The CDR3 contains 13 residues. V shed 0 bases and J shed 8 bases, with 11 bases lying between them. CDR3 nucleotides: TGTGCCAGCAGCTTGGAGACCGGGCGGGGCTACACCTTC. This translates into CASSLETGRGYTF.

The chain employs TRBV10-1 and TRBJ2-1; TRBD2 agrees at 7 bases. The CDR3 has 17 residues. V was clipped by 4 bases and J by 6 bases; unmatched bases: 15. CDR1 is WNHNN and CDR2 is SYGVQD in the germline V gene (reference sequence). This chain's CDR3 is CASSALASGSKGNEQFF. In nucleotides, the CDR3 is TGCGCCAGCAGTGCTCTGGCTAGCGGAAGCAAGGGCAATGAGCAGTTCTTC.

This clone was recorded a few times. The chain links TRBV10-3 to TRBJ1-1; possible D gene TRBD1, 5 bases. V lost 5 bases and J lost 5, with 15 bases in between. Germline values: CDR1 ENHRY, CDR2 SYGVKD. The CDR3 totals 14 residues. The CDR3 spells CAISQGGFGTEAFF. CDR3 nucleotide sequence: TGTGCCATCAGTCAGGGAGGATTTGGTACTGAAGCTTTCTTT.

The chain links TRBV5-8 to TRBJ2-7; the D is unclear. The CDR3 has 13 amino acids. CDR1 is SGHTS, CDR2 YDEGEE, per germline. V lost 4 bases to trimming and J lost 2 bases, with 10 bases between them. The CDR3 bases are TGTGCCAGCAGCCCGGCCGCCGCCTACGAGCAGTACTTC. Translation: CASSPAAAYEQYF.